One sample yielded the 8 T cell receptor beta chains listed below, sequenced in a study of cytomegalovirus exposure and HLA in healthy donors. Use of 60 Vbeta and 13 Jbeta primers characterized the PCR. Clones were sequenced by immunoSEQ multiplex PCR, and TCRdb holds only the in-frame ones, with some missing. The sample lists about 170,000 clones, approximately 71% seen once, with roughly 5.2% in the top ten. The sequenced sample consisted of PBMCs. The receptors originated from a woman aged 18-29 years in good health and CMV-seropositive.

CDR3 in amino acids: CASSLERGTGEAFF. The DNA of the CDR3 is TGTGCCAGCAGCTTGGAAAGAGGGACAGGTGAAGCTTTCTTT. This chain links TRBV5-5 with TRBJ1-1; 8 bases are a match to TRBD1. CDR1 is SGHKS and CDR2 is YYEKEE in the germline V gene (reference sequence). The CDR3 is 14 residues long. V lost 0 bases and J lost 7; bases outside the gene matches: 5.

The rearrangement uses TRBV5-8 and TRBJ1-5; 7 bases map to TRBD1. The CDR3 is made up of 13 amino acids. CDR1 and CDR2 from the germline V gene are SGHTS and YDEGEE. V lost 3 bases and J lost 5; bases outside the gene matches: 2. The CDR3 loop reads CASSSQGYQPQHF. The CDR3 DNA sequence: TGTGCCAGCAGCTCACAGGGGTATCAGCCCCAGCATTTT.

A word on this clone: Since no conserved phenylalanine or tryptophan closes the CDR3, a read error is the likely cause. V and J are TRBV10-3 and TRBJ1-6, with TRBD1 identical over 9 bases. V shed 6 bases and J 6 bases; nucleotides not matched to a gene: 6. The CDR3 length is 15 residues. CDR1 and CDR2 from the germline V gene are ENHRY and SYGVKD. The chain's CDR3 is CAIREGQGFNSPLHL. The CDR3 DNA reads TGTGCCATCAGGGAGGGACAGGGATTTAATTCACCCCTCCACCTT.

This chain joins TRBV7-8 and TRBJ1-6; 7 bases match TRBD1. Germline trimming cut 1 base from V and 10 bases from J; bases unmatched to any gene: 22. The germline CDR1 and CDR2 sequences are SGHVS and FQNEAQ. There are 20 residues in the CDR3. The CDR3 spells CASSLVGTSVDRIGLSPLHF. The CDR3 nucleotides read TGTGCCAGCAGCTTAGTCGGAACATCGGTGGACAGGATAGGTCTCTCACCCCTCCACTTT.

The chain combines TRBV27 with TRBJ1-1; 7 nucleotides line up with TRBD1. The CDR3 consists of 15 residues. V shed 8 bases and J 0 bases; nucleotides not matched to a gene: 9. Germline V CDR1 and CDR2: MNHEY, SMNVEV (reference sequence). The CDR3 region is CASYGTASMNTEAFF. CDR3 DNA: TGTGCCAGCTACGGGACAGCAAGCATGAACACTGAAGCTTTCTTT.

The rearrangement links TRBV10-3 to TRBJ1-2, with TRBD1 matching over 7 bases. Germline V gene sequence: CDR1 ENHRY, CDR2 SYGVKD. V lost 2 bases and J lost 4; bases outside the gene matches: 7. The CDR3 spans 15 residues. In DNA, the CDR3 is TGTGCCATCAGTGAGCCGACAGGGATTGGCTATGGCTACACCTTC. This gives the protein CAISEPTGIGYGYTF.

This clone was seen just once. The chain is built from TRBV30 and TRBJ1-2; D uncertain. The CDR3 totals 15 residues. Looked up from germline, CDR1 is GTSNPN and CDR2 is SVGIG (reference sequence). V was clipped by 0 bases and J by 5 bases, with 16 bases between them. The CDR3 loop reads CAWSVPGPRRYGYTF. DNA of the CDR3: TGTGCCTGGAGTGTACCCGGCCCGAGGAGGTATGGCTACACCTTC.

The gene calls are TRBV19 and TRBJ2-1, with 7 bases lining up with TRBD2. This CDR3 is built from 13 residues. Germline-derived CDR1 and CDR2 are LNHDA and SQIVND (reference sequence). V shed 5 bases and J 9 bases; nucleotides not matched to a gene: 7. DNA for the CDR3: TGTGCCAGTAGTCCCCAGCGGGGACTTGAGCAGTTCTTC. Translation: CASSPQRGLEQFF.